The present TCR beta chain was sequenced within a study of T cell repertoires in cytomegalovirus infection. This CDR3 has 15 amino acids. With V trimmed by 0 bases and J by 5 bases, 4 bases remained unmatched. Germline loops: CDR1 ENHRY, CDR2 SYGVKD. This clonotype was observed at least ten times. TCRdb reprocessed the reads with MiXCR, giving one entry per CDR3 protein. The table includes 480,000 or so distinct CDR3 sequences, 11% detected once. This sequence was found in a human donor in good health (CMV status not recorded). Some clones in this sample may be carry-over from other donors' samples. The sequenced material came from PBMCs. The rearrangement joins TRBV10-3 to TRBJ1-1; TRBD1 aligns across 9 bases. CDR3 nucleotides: TGTGCCATCAGTGAGTCGACAGGGGGAAGGACTGAAGCTTTCTTT. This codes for CAISESTGGRTEAFF.